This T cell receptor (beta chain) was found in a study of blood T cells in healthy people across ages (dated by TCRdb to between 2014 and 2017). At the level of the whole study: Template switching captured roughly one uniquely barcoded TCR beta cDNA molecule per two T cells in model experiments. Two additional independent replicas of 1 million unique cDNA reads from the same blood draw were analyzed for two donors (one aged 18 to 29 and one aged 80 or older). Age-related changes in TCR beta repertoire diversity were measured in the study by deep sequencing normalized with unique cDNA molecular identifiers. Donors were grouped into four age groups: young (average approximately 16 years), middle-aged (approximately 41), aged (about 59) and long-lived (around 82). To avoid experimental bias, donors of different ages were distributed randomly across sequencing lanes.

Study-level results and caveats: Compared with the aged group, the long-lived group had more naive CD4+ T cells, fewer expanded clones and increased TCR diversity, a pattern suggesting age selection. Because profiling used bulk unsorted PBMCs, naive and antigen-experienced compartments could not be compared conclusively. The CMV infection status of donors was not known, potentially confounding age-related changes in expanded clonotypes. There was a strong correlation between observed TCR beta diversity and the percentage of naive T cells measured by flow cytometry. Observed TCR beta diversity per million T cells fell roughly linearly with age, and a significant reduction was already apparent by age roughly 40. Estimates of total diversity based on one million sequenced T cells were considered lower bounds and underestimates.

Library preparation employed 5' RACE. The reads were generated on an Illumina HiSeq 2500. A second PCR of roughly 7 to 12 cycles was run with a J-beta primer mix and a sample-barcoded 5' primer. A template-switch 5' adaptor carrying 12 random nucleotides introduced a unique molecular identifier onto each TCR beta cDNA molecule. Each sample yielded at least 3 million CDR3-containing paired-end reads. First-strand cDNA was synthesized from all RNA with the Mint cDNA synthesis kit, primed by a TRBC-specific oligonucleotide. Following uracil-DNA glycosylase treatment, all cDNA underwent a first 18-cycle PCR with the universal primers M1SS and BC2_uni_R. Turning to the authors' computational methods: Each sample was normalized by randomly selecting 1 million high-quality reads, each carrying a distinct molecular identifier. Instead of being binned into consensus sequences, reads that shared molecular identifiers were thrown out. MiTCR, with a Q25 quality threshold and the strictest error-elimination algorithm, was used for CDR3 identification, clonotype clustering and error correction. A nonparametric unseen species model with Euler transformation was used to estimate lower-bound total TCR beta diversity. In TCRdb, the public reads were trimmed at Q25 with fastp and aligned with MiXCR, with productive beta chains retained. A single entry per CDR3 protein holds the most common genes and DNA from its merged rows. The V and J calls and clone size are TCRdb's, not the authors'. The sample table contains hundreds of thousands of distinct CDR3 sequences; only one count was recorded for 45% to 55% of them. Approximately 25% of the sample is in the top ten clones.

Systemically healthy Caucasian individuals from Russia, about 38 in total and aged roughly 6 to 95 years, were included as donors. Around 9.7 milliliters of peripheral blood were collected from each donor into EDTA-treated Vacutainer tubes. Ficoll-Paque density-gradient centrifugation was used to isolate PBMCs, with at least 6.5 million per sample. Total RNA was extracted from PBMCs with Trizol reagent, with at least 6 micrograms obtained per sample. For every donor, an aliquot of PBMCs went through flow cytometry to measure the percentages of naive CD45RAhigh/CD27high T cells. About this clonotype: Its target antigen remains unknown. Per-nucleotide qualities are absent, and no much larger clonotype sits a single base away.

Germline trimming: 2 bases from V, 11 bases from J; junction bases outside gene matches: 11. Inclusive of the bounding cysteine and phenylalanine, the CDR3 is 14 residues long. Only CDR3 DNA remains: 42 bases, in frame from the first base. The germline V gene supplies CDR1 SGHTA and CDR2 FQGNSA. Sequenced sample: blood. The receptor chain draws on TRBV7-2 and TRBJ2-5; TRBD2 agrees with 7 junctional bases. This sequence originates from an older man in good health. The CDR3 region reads CASSLFREGNEQYF. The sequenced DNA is TGTGCCAGCAGCTTATTCAGGGAGGGCAATGAGCAGTACTTC.